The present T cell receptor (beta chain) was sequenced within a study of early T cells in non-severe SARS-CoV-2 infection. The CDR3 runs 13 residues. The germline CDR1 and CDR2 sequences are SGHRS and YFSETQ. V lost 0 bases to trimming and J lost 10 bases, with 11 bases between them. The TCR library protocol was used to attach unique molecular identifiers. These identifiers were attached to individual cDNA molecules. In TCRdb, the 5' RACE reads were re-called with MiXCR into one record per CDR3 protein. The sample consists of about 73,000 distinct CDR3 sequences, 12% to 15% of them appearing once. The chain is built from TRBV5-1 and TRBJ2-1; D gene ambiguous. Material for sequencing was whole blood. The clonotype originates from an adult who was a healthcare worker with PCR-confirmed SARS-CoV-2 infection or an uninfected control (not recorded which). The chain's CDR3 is CASSLDRALEQFF. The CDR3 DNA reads TGCGCCAGCAGCTTGGATAGGGCGCTGGAGCAGTTCTTC.